This TCR beta chain was documented in a study of blood T cell repertoires in COVID-19. The wider study: Sites in the United States, Italy and Spain provided acute and convalescent COVID-19 samples.

CDR1 SGHNT and CDR2 YYREEE come from the germline V gene (reference sequence). Trimming cost V 4 bases and J 4 bases; bases outside gene matches: 7. The CDR3 has 16 residues. Authors' data handling: Amplification from reference gene primers served as the basis for estimated nucleated cell counts. TCRdb's copy holds only in-frame clones and misses some; the assay was immunoSEQ multiplex PCR. That table gives V, J and clone size, and the DNA gave D and trimming. Found here are about 29,000 clones, 82% of them singletons; the top ten hold more than 1.5%. The receptor's source is an elderly man with active or convalescent COVID-19. What was sequenced was peripheral blood. This chain joins TRBV5-4 and TRBJ2-7; 14 nucleotides align to TRBD2. The CDR3 here is CASSKGTSGSMYEQYF. CDR3 nucleotide sequence: TGTGCCAGCAGCAAAGGGACTAGCGGGAGTATGTACGAGCAGTACTTC. Together with reference TRBV5-4 and TRBJ2-7, the CDR3 gives the full variable domain: ETGVTQSPTHLIKTRGQQVTLRCSSQSGHNTVSWYQQALGQGPQFIFQYYREEENGRGNFPPRFSGLQFPNYSSELNVNALELDDSALYLCASSKGTSGSMYEQYFGPGTRLTVT.